Detailed here is one TCR beta chain. Profiled with immunoSEQ multiplex PCR; TCRdb holds only in-frame clones, not every one. The sample has some 60,000 clones, approximately 82% seen once. These data come from a study of OX40 agonist ivuxolimab in advanced cancers. CDR1 MDHEN and CDR2 SYDVKM come from the germline V gene. This CDR3 contains 16 residues. Trimming left V 6 bases short and J 2 bases short, with 18 bases between. Sequenced material: CD4+ or CD8+ T cells sorted from blood, taken in a trial of the OX40 agonist ivuxolimab. The clonotype originates from an adult with an advanced solid tumor such as melanoma, head and neck, liver or kidney cancer. The chain recombines TRBV28 with TRBJ2-3; D ambiguous. The CDR3 is CASSSGTSTDTDTQYF. The CDR3 bases are TGTGCCAGCAGCTCGGGCACCTCCACTGACACAGATACGCAGTATTTT.